Each of the 18 T cell receptor beta chains below was sequenced from the same sample in a study of cytotoxic CD8 clonotypes in ibrutinib-treated CLL (dated by TCRdb to about 2021). The library was made by the immunoSEQ multiplex PCR assay. TCRdb provides this immuneACCESS table in a form limited to in-frame rearrangements. Some clones are lacking; in checked studies, under half of them reflect an unresolved V gene, and why the rest are absent is not known. The sample includes approximately 160,000 clones, with over 75% observed a single time. Clones ranked in the top ten supply about 3% of the sample. The time point label on this specimen signifies: progressive disease on ibrutinib. The source material was PBMCs, sampled at disease progression, from a patient treated with ibrutinib. The receptors were sampled from a human donor with chronic lymphocytic leukemia.

V and J are TRBV11-1 and TRBJ2-5; D possibly corresponds to TRBD2 (6 bases). CDR1 SGHAT and CDR2 FQDESV come from the germline V gene (reference sequence). This CDR3 comprises 14 residues. The ends were cut back, 2 bases at V and 2 bases at J, with 9 bases in the middle. The DNA of the CDR3 is TGTGCCAGCAGCTTAAGGAGGGGTCAAGAGACCCAGTACTTC. Translation gives CASSLRRGQETQYF.

V is TRBV14 and J is TRBJ2-7, with D maybe TRBD2 (5 bases). Germline loops: CDR1 SGHDN, CDR2 FVKESK. Trimming removed 2 bases at V and 12 bases at J, with 11 bases between. The CDR3 covers 11 residues. In nucleotides, the CDR3 is TGTGCCAGCAGCCAAAAATGGAGGACGTACTTC. Residues: CASSQKWRTYF.

The rearrangement joins TRBV19 to TRBJ1-3; D gene unclear. Trimming pared 4 bases from V and 3 bases from J, leaving 13 bases between. The CDR3 spans 15 residues. The V gene's germline CDR1 is LNHDA and CDR2 SQIVND (reference sequence). CDR3 in amino acids: CASSTRAFNGNTIYF. DNA of the CDR3: TGTGCCAGTAGTACCCGGGCCTTTAATGGAAACACCATATATTTT.

The chain links TRBV6-1 to TRBJ2-1; 7 bases match TRBD1. The V segment lost 3 bases and the J segment 4 bases; nucleotides outside the gene matches: 6. From germline, CDR1 is MNHNS and CDR2 SASEGT. The CDR3 has 15 residues. The CDR3 protein is CASSDWARGYNEQFF. The CDR3 DNA is TGTGCCAGCAGTGATTGGGCCAGGGGGTACAATGAGCAGTTCTTC.

The chain is built from TRBV11-3 and TRBJ1-1; no clear D. Germline CDR1 is SGHNT and CDR2 is YENEEA. V shed 5 bases and J shed 0 bases, with 19 bases lying between them. This CDR3 contains 17 residues. In DNA, the CDR3 is TGTGCCAGCAGCGAACCGGGTCGGTCGATAATGAACACTGAAGCTTTCTTT. It specifies CASSEPGRSIMNTEAFF.

This sequence joins TRBV19 and TRBJ2-7, with D perhaps given as TRBD1 or TRBD2 (5 bases each). Germline V lookup: CDR1 LNHDA, CDR2 SQIVND (reference sequence). This CDR3 has 15 amino acids. Trimming took 5 bases from V and 6 from J, leaving 20 bases between them. CDR3 coding DNA: TGTGCCAGTAGTCCAGGGAGCGCCCTAGAGGGCGAGCAGTACTTC. As protein: CASSPGSALEGEQYF.

The CDR3 reads CASSLDGTSKETQYF. In nucleotides, the CDR3 is TGCGCCAGCAGCTTAGACGGGACTTCGAAAGAGACCCAGTACTTC. The chain is built from TRBV5-1 and TRBJ2-5; the D gene is possibly TRBD2 (6 bases). Germline lookup yields CDR1 SGHRS and CDR2 YFSETQ. The CDR3 length is 15 residues. V gave up 2 bases and J gave up 3 bases, with 14 bases separating them.

The chain joins TRBV5-4 to TRBJ2-2, with D possibly being TRBD2 (7 bases). The germline V gene has CDR1 SGHNT and CDR2 YYREEE (reference sequence). Deletions cut 1 base from V and 3 bases from J, with 13 bases between. This CDR3 has 16 amino acids. The CDR3 DNA reads as TGTGCCAGCAGCTTGCTAGGGGGGGAATACACCGGGGAGCTGTTTTTT. Translating it yields CASSLLGGEYTGELFF.

This clone was detected once. The chain recombines TRBV9 with TRBJ2-7, with 7 bases that match TRBD1. The CDR3 is made up of 14 amino acids. The germline V gene encodes CDR1 SGDLS and CDR2 YYNGEE. The V segment lost 3 bases and the J segment 2 bases; nucleotides outside the gene matches: 5. The CDR3 DNA follows: TGTGCCAGCAGCGGAAGGACAGGCACCTACGAGCAGTACTTC. Protein: CASSGRTGTYEQYF.

The chain uses TRBV6-5 and TRBJ2-3; no clear D gene. With 6 bases removed from V and 0 bases from J, the gap between germline ends came to 10 bases. Germline V CDR1 and CDR2: MNHEY, SVGAGI. This CDR3 comprises 14 residues. This CDR3 is CASSLRRSTDTQYF. The CDR3 DNA reads TGTGCCAGCAGCCTTAGACGGAGCACAGATACGCAGTATTTT.

This clone was recorded once. The rearrangement joins TRBV30 to TRBJ2-5; D might be TRBD2 (6 bases). The CDR3 has 17 residues. The V end lost 2 bases, the J end lost 1 base, and 20 bases lay between the germline ends. Germline V gives CDR1 GTSNPN, CDR2 SVGIG (reference sequence). The CDR3 coding sequence is TGTGCCTGGAGTCCCCAGGCCCGGGCTAGCGCCCAAGAGACCCAGTACTTC. Residues: CAWSPQARASAQETQYF.

The chain couples TRBV16 to TRBJ2-6; D is unresolved. Germline V gives CDR1 KGHSY, CDR2 FQNENV. V lost 7 bases to trimming and J lost 2 bases, with 12 bases between them. CDR3 length: 15 residues. CDR3 DNA sequence: TGTGCCAGCAATTCTCAGAGTACTGGGGCCAACGTCCTGACTTTC. Protein product: CASNSQSTGANVLTF.

The V call is TRBV18, the J call TRBJ1-4; D unclear. This CDR3 comprises 16 residues. Trimming took 3 bases from V and 2 from J, leaving 13 bases between them. Germline V gene lookup returns CDR1 KGHSH and CDR2 LQKENI. Here the CDR3 reads CASSPGEWPTNEKLFF. In DNA form, the CDR3 reads TGTGCCAGCTCACCTGGGGAATGGCCCACTAATGAAAAACTGTTTTTT. Supplemented by reference TRBV18 and TRBJ1-4, the full variable domain reads NAGVMQNPRHLVRRRGQEARLRCSPMKGHSHVYWYRQLPEEGLKFMVYLQKENIIDESGMPKERFSAEFPKEGPSILRIQQVVRGDSAAYFCASSPGEWPTNEKLFFGSGTQLSVL.

This clone was counted only a few times. This rearrangement joins TRBV4-1 to TRBJ1-5; D call uncertain. V lost 4 bases, J lost 2 bases, and 15 bases lay in between. The CDR3 extends over 16 amino acids. Germline values: CDR1 MGHRA, CDR2 YSYEKL. The CDR3 loop is CASSLQRSVGNQPQHF. Written as DNA, the CDR3 is TGCGCCAGCAGCCTACAAAGGTCGGTAGGCAATCAGCCCCAGCATTTT.

V and J are TRBV7-8 and TRBJ1-5; TRBD1 is a possible D gene (5 bases). The CDR3 runs 13 residues. The V gene lost 6 bases and the J gene lost 3 bases, with 9 bases spanning the gap. Germline V lookup: CDR1 SGHVS, CDR2 FQNEAQ. The CDR3 DNA follows: TGTGCCAGCAGGGGGCGGTTCAATCAGCCCCAGCATTTT. Amino acid sequence: CASRGRFNQPQHF.

The J gene is TRBJ2-5, the V gene TRBV2; the D gene is possibly TRBD2 (7 bases). Germline assignment: CDR1 SNHLY and CDR2 FYNNEI. The CDR3 totals 14 residues. The V end was cut by 8 bases, the J end by 7 bases, with 20 bases between. CDR3 coding DNA: TGTGCCAGCGTTTTAGGGGGGGTTGCCCCGACCCAGTACTTC. Its protein is CASVLGGVAPTQYF.

The chain joins TRBV5-1 to TRBJ2-3, with TRBD2 identical over 15 bases. V trimming: 2 bases; J trimming: 7 bases; junction bases outside the gene matches: 5. Per germline, CDR1 SGHRS and CDR2 YFSETQ. The CDR3 consists of 16 residues. The DNA of the CDR3 is TGCGCCAGCAGCTTATGGACTAGCGGGGGGGCGAATACGCAGTATTTT. Amino acid sequence: CASSLWTSGGANTQYF.

The chain has TRBV7-8 and TRBJ2-7, with D perhaps TRBD2 (6 bases). The CDR3 covers 14 residues. V lost 0 bases and J 0 bases, leaving 6 bases between the germline ends. Germline CDR1 and CDR2: SGHVS and FQNEAQ. As DNA, the CDR3 is TGTGCCAGCAGCTTAGCTAGCGGCTCCTACGAGCAGTACTTC. Translation: CASSLASGSYEQYF.